The 2 T cell receptor beta chains in this list originate from one sample, sequenced in a study of radiotherapy plus CTLA-4 blockade in lung cancer. The protocol was immunoSEQ multiplex PCR, while the TCRdb copy is restricted to in-frame clones and leaves out a portion. The table has over 60,000 clones, more than 85% seen once. The sequencing used peripheral blood, collected from a patient treated with radiotherapy plus ipilimumab. The receptors originated from a human donor with non-small cell lung cancer who had stable disease on radiotherapy plus ipilimumab.

This chain connects TRBV4-2 to TRBJ2-5; D is perhaps TRBD1 (8 bases). Per germline, CDR1 LGHNA and CDR2 YNFKEQ. With 0 bases removed from V and 4 bases from J, the gap between germline ends came to 15 bases. The CDR3 is made up of 16 amino acids. CDR3 bases: TGTGCCAGCAGCCAAGAAACACAGGGGGGGAGAGAGACCCAGTACTTC. Its protein is CASSQETQGGRETQYF.

J is TRBJ1-1 and V is TRBV6-1, with D maybe TRBD1 (5 bases). The CDR3 loop spans 13 amino acids. The germline V gene encodes CDR1 MNHNS and CDR2 SASEGT. V was clipped by 5 bases and J by 1 base, with 8 bases between them. The CDR3 reads CASSRQKNTEAFF. CDR3 coding DNA: TGTGCCAGCAGTCGACAGAAGAACACTGAAGCTTTCTTT.